This is a list of T cell receptor beta chains from one sample in a study of blood T cell repertoires in COVID-19. This table comes from immunoSEQ multiplex PCR, and its TCRdb copy is limited to in-frame clones, with some not included. The table lists 150,000 to 200,000 clones, around 90% of them singletons. The source material was peripheral blood. Every receptor here comes from a man between 60 and 75 years old with active or convalescent COVID-19. The CDR3 runs from the conserved cysteine through the conserved F or W. A D gene is named only where the DNA matches it firmly. Clone size, where shown, is once, few, many, or a class for clones that have expanded.

D gene,clone size,V gene,J gene,CDR3 protein,CDR3 DNA
.,.,TRBV29-1,TRBJ1-1,CSVLRGTEAFF,TGCAGCGTTCTAAGGGGCACTGAAGCTTTCTTT
.,.,TRBV12-3/TRBV12-4,TRBJ2-5,CASSAGTQETQYF,TGTGCCAGCAGTGCCGGGACTCAGGAGACCCAGTACTTC
.,once,TRBV2,TRBJ2-3,CASRNRGLGLRRADTQYF,TGTGCCAGCCGCAACAGGGGATTGGGACTCCGGCGGGCAGATACGCAGTATTTT
TRBD1,.,TRBV3-1/TRBV3-2,TRBJ1-1,CASSQVTGQGNTEAFF,TGTGCCAGCAGCCAAGTAACAGGACAGGGAAACACTGAAGCTTTCTTT
TRBD2,once,TRBV3-1/TRBV3-2,TRBJ2-2,CASSRLTSGRARTGELFF,TGTGCCAGCAGCCGCCTGACTAGCGGGAGGGCCCGCACCGGGGAGCTGTTTTTT
TRBD2,.,TRBV3-1/TRBV3-2,TRBJ2-5,CASSHYGRAAETQYF,TGTGCCAGCAGCCATTACGGGAGGGCCGCGGAGACCCAGTACTTC
.,.,TRBV7-9,TRBJ1-2,CASSSAPGLTNYGYTF,TGTGCCAGCAGCTCTGCCCCGGGACTGACTAACTATGGCTACACCTTC
.,.,TRBV9,TRBJ1-3,CASSVATGYSGNTIYF,TGTGCCAGCAGCGTAGCTACAGGCTACTCTGGAAACACCATATATTTT
TRBD2,.,TRBV19,TRBJ2-5,CASSLSGRGETQYF,TGTGCCAGTAGTTTGAGCGGGAGGGGAGAGACCCAGTACTTC
.,.,TRBV11-2,TRBJ2-7,CASSLAGSTYEQYF,TGTGCCAGCAGCTTAGCAGGGTCCACCTACGAGCAGTACTTC
.,few,TRBV7-2,TRBJ1-1,CASSLQTQGAEAFF,TGTGCCAGCAGCTTACAAACCCAGGGCGCTGAAGCTTTCTTT
TRBD2,.,TRBV19,TRBJ2-2,CASSISGSHTGELFF,TGTGCCAGTAGTATTAGCGGGAGCCACACCGGGGAGCTGTTTTTT
TRBD1,.,TRBV9,TRBJ2-4,CASSPGQGAIKNIQYF,TGTGCCAGCAGCCCCGGACAGGGGGCGATCAAAAACATTCAGTACTTC
.,.,TRBV12-3/TRBV12-4,TRBJ1-1,CASRRANTEAFF,TGTGCCAGCAGAAGAGCTAACACTGAAGCTTTCTTT
.,.,TRBV27,TRBJ2-1,CASRTLSYNEQFF,TGTGCCAGCCGGACTCTCTCCTACAATGAGCAGTTCTTC
TRBD2,.,TRBV5-1,TRBJ2-2,CASSLAEAGGGTGELFF,TGCGCCAGCAGCTTGGCCGAGGCGGGAGGTGGGACCGGGGAGCTGTTTTTT
.,.,TRBV21-1,TRBJ2-1,CASSTTRENGNNEQFF,TGTGCCAGCAGCACGACCAGGGAAAATGGTAACAATGAGCAGTTCTTC
.,.,TRBV6-5,TRBJ2-5,CASSYQMGSGQETQYF,TGTGCCAGCAGTTATCAGATGGGTAGCGGCCAAGAGACCCAGTACTTC
TRBD1,.,TRBV6-5,TRBJ1-1,CASRSGTVNTEAFF,TGTGCCAGCAGGTCCGGGACAGTGAACACTGAAGCTTTCTTT